The TCR beta chain under discussion was sequenced for a study of shared clonotypes between healthy human individuals. About the research overall: With ages of 18 to 49, the donors were two women and a few men. Study results and limitations: Naive subsets generally exceeded memory subsets in estimated richness. Several donors held about 5% of naive CD4 clonotypes in common. Clonotypes shared by all four sorted-subset donors had higher generation probabilities than non-shared clonotypes.

Using immunoSEQ multiplex PCR, the repertoire was profiled, and TCRdb retains in-frame clones only, with some absent. This sample has more than 600,000 clones, with 92% found just once. On this clone: Antigen: not known.

Trimming cost V 5 bases and J 7 bases, with 20 bases left between them. Per the germline V gene, CDR1 is LNHDA and CDR2 is SQIVND (reference sequence). CDR3 length: 15 residues. The naive CD8 population came from CD45RO-negative cells selected for CCR7, without terminally differentiated effector memory CD45RA+ cells. This clonotype originated in a man aged 30 to 45 in good health. V gene TRBV19 combines with J gene TRBJ2-5, with D perhaps TRBD2 (6 bases). Sequenced material: naive CD8+ T cells sorted from blood. The CDR3 region is CASSPGIAERGTQYF. The CDR3 DNA follows: TGTGCCAGTAGTCCCGGGATAGCGGAGAGGGGGACCCAGTACTTC.